The 8 T cell receptor beta chains presented below share a single source sample, sequenced in a study of vaccination effects on CD4 cells after COVID-19. Antigens of these TCRs are unknown. Investigators separated out CD4+ T cells once around nine days of culture had passed. Here immunoSEQ multiplex PCR was the method, and the copy in TCRdb shows in-frame clones only, minus some. The sample has tens of thousands of clones, roughly three quarters seen once; the top ten hold over 9.5%. The source was CD4+ T cells from PBMCs cultured without peptide, collected before COVID-19 vaccination. These receptor sequences come from a human donor who had a prior SARS-CoV-2 infection.

The chain has TRBV7-3 and TRBJ2-1; 12 bases align to TRBD2. This CDR3 is built from 23 residues. Germline values: CDR1 SGHTA, CDR2 FQGTGA. V lost 1 base and J lost 1; bases outside the gene matches: 20. The CDR3, as DNA: TGTGCCAGCAGCTTAAGAGGGGCGCGGGGGCTAGCGGGAGGGCCGGGGTCCTACAATGAGCAGTTCTTC. Amino acids: CASSLRGARGLAGGPGSYNEQFF.

This sequence joins TRBV4-1 and TRBJ1-1, with D maybe TRBD1 (5 bases). V lost 5 bases, J lost 1 base, and 14 bases lay in between. Germline V lookup: CDR1 MGHRA, CDR2 YSYEKL. This CDR3 contains 15 residues. The CDR3 is CASSTRGLTNTEAFF. The CDR3 nucleotides are TGCGCCAGCAGCACGAGGGGTTTGACGAACACTGAAGCTTTCTTT.

The chain uses TRBV27 and TRBJ2-5; TRBD2 aligns across 14 bases. CDR1 MNHEY and CDR2 SMNVEV come from the germline V gene (reference sequence). The V and J ends lost 8 bases and 5 bases, in that order; junction bases with no gene match: 7. This CDR3 is 15 amino acids long. The DNA for the CDR3 is TGTGCCAGCCCGGGACTAGCGGGAGTAGGCGAGACCCAGTACTTC. Its translation: CASPGLAGVGETQYF.

This clone was seen once. The chain joins TRBV5-5 to TRBJ1-5, with D hard to call. Deletions cut 5 bases from V and 2 bases from J, with 8 bases between. Germline-derived CDR1 and CDR2 are SGHKS and YYEKEE (reference sequence). The CDR3 sequence is 13 residues long. The CDR3 nucleotides read TGTGCCAGCAGTCAATGGGGCAATCAGCCCCAGCATTTT. This gives the protein CASSQWGNQPQHF.

Only one count was recorded for this clone. The chain links TRBV24-1 to TRBJ2-5; D possibly uses TRBD1 or TRBD2 (5 bases each). The CDR3 spans 14 residues. The germline V and J ends were trimmed by 3 bases and 5 bases, with 12 bases remaining between them. From germline, CDR1 is KGHDR and CDR2 SFDVKD. The CDR3 loop is CATSDRGTHETQYF. The CDR3 bases are TGTGCCACCAGTGATCGGGGCACTCACGAGACCCAGTACTTC.

This clone was recorded a few times. The V and J genes are TRBV5-1 and TRBJ2-7, with a tentative D call TRBD1 (6 bases). This CDR3 has 15 residues. Germline lookup yields CDR1 SGHRS and CDR2 YFSETQ. Trimming removed 4 bases at V and 0 bases at J, with 14 bases between. CDR3 DNA: TGCGCCAGCAGCCCTGGACAGACCACCTCCTACGAGCAGTACTTC. This translates into CASSPGQTTSYEQYF.

The chain uses TRBV5-8 and TRBJ1-2; 9 nucleotides line up with TRBD1. CDR3 length: 13 amino acids. Germline CDR1 reads SGHTS; CDR2 reads YDEGEE. Trimming at V came to 5 bases and at J to 5 bases, leaving 4 bases not matched to a gene. The CDR3 bases are TGTGCCAGCAGTCGAGGACAGGGGTATGGCTACACCTTC. It codes for CASSRGQGYGYTF.

The chain recombines TRBV5-1 with TRBJ2-3; D possibly matches TRBD1 or TRBD2 (5 bases each). The germline V gene has CDR1 SGHRS and CDR2 YFSETQ. The CDR3 consists of 15 residues. Trimming removed 4 bases at V and 6 bases at J, with 18 bases between. CDR3 DNA: TGCGCCAGCAGCCCTGGGGGTCCCACGACGGATACGCAGTATTTT. Amino acids: CASSPGGPTTDTQYF.